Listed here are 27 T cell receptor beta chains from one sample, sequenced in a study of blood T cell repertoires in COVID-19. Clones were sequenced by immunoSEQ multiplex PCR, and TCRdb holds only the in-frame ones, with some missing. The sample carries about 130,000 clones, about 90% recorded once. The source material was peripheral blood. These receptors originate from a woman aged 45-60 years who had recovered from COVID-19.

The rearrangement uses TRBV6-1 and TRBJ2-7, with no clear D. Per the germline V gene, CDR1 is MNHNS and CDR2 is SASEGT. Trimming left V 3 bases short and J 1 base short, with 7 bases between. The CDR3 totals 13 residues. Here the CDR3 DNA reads TGTGCCAGCAGTGAGTCCCAATCCTACGAGCAGTACTTC. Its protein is CASSESQSYEQYF.

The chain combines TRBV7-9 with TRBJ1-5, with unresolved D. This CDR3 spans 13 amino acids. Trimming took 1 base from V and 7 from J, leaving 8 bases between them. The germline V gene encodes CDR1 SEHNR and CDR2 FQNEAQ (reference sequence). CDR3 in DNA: TGTGCCAGCAGCTTAGAGGAGGACCAGCCCCAGCATTTT. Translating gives CASSLEEDQPQHF.

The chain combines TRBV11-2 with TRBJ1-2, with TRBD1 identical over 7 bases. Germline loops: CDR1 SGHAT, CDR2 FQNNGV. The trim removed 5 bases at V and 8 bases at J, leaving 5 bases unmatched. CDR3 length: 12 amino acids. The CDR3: CASSPRGLGYTF. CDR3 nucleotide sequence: TGTGCCAGCAGCCCTAGGGGGCTAGGCTACACCTTC.

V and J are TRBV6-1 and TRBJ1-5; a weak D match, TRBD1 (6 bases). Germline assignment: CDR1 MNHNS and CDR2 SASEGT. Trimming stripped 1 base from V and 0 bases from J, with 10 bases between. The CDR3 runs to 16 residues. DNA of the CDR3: TGTGCCAGCAGTGAAGAGTGGACAGATAGCAATCAGCCCCAGCATTTT. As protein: CASSEEWTDSNQPQHF.

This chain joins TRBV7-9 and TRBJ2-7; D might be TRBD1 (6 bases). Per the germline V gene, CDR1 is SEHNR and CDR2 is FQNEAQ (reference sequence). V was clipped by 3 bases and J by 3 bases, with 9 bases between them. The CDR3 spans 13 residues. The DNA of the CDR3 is TGTGCCAGCAGCTTGGTAGGGGGCTACGAGCAGTACTTC. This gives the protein CASSLVGGYEQYF.

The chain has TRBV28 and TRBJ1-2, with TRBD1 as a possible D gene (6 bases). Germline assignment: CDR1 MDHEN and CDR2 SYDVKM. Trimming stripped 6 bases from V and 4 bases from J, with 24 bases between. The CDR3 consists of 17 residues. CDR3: CASSPPPSGAGRYGYTF. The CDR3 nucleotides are TGTGCCAGCAGCCCACCTCCCTCAGGGGCGGGTCGCTATGGCTACACCTTC.

The DNA for the CDR3 is TGCGCCAGCAGCTTGGGGACTAGCAAGGAGGGTGAGCAGTTCTTC. This translates into CASSLGTSKEGEQFF. The gene calls are TRBV5-1 and TRBJ2-1, with 8 positions matching TRBD2. In germline, CDR1 is SGHRS, CDR2 YFSETQ. There are 15 residues in the CDR3. The J segment lost 9 bases and the V segment lost 0 bases, leaving 8 bases of the junction unmatched.

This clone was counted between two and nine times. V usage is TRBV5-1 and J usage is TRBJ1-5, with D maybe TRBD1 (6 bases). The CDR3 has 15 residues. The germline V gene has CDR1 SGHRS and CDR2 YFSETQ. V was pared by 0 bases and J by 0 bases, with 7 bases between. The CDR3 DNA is TGCGCCAGCAGCTTGGGGACAGTTAGCAATCAGCCCCAGCATTTT. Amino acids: CASSLGTVSNQPQHF.

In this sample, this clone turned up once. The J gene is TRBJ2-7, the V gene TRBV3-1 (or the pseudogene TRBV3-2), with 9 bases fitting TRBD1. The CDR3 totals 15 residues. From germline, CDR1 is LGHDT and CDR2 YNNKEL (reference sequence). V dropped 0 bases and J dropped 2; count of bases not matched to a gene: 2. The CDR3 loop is CASSQDRDRAYEQYF. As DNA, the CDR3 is TGTGCCAGCAGCCAAGACCGGGACAGGGCCTACGAGCAGTACTTC.

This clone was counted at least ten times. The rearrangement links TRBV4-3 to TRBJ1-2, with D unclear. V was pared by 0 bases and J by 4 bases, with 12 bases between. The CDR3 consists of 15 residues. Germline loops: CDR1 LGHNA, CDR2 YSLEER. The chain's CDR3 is CASSQEAIPGYGYTF. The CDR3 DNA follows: TGCGCCAGCAGCCAAGAAGCCATCCCGGGCTATGGCTACACCTTC.

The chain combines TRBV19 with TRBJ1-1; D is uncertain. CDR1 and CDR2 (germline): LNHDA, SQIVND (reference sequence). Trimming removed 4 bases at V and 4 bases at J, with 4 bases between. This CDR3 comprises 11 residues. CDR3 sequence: CASSTFTEAFF. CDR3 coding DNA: TGTGCCAGTAGTACTTTCACTGAAGCTTTCTTT.

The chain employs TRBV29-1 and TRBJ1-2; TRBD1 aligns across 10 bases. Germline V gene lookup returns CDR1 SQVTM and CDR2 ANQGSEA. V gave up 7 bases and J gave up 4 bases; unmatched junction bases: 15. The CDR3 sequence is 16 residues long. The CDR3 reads CSAWDRGEGIFYGYTF. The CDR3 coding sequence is TGCAGCGCCTGGGACAGGGGAGAGGGAATCTTCTATGGCTACACCTTC.

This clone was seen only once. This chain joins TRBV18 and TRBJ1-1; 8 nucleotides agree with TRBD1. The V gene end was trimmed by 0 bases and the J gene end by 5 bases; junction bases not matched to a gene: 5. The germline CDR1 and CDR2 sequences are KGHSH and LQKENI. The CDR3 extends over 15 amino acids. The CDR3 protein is CASSPPNRGGTEAFF. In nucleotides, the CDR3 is TGTGCCAGCTCACCACCGAACAGGGGGGGAACTGAAGCTTTCTTT.

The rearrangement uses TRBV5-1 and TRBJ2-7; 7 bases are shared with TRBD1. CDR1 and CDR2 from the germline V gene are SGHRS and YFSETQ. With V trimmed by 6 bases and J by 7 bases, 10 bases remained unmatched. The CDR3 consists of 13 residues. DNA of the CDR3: TGCGCCAGCAATGCACAGGGGATAGGTGAGCAGTACTTC. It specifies CASNAQGIGEQYF.

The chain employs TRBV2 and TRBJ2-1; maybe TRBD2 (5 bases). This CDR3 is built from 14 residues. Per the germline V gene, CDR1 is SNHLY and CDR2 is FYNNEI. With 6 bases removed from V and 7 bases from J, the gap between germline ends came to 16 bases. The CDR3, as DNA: TGTGCCAGCAGCTGGGAAGCGGCGGTGAATGAGCAGTTCTTC. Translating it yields CASSWEAAVNEQFF.

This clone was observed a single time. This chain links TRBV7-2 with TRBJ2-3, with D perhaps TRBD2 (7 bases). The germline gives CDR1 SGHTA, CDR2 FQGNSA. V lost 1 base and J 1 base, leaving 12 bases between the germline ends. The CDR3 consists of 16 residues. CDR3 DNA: TGTGCCAGCAGCTTAGTGGGGGGGGCCGGCACAGATACGCAGTATTTT. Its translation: CASSLVGGAGTDTQYF.

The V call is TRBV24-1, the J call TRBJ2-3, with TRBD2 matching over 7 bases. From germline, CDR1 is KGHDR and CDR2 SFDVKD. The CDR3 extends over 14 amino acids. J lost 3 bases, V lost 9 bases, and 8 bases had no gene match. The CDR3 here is CATERDPWTDTQYF. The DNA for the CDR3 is TGTGCCACCGAGCGGGACCCGTGGACAGATACGCAGTATTTT.

The CDR3 nucleotides read TGTGCCAGTAGTGTGGGACGGGACAGGACCCCTAACTATGGCTACACCTTC. Translating gives CASSVGRDRTPNYGYTF. This chain uses TRBV19 with TRBJ1-2, with 8 bases fitting TRBD1. Losses at the gene ends were 5 bases for V and 0 bases for J; bases not matched to a gene: 11. CDR1 is LNHDA, CDR2 SQIVND, per germline (reference sequence). CDR3 length equals 17 residues.

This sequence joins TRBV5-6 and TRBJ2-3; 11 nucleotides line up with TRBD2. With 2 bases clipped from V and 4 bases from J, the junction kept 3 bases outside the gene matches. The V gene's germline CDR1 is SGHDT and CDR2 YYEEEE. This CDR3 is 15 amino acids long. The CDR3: CASSLTSGSADTQYF. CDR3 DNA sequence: TGTGCCAGCAGCTTAACTAGCGGGAGCGCAGATACGCAGTATTTT.

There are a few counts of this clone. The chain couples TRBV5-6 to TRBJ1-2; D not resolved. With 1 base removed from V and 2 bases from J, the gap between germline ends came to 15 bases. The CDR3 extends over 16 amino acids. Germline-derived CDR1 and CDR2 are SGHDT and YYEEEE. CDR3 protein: CASSLFDQNINYGYTF. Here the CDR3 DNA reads TGTGCCAGCAGCTTGTTTGATCAGAACATCAACTATGGCTACACCTTC.

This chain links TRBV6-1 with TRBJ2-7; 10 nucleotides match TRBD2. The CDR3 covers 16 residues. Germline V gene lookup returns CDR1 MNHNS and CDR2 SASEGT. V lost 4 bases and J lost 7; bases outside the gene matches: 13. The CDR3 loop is CASSGGSVAGGQEQYF. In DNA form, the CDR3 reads TGTGCCAGCAGTGGTGGGTCAGTAGCGGGGGGACAGGAGCAGTACTTC.

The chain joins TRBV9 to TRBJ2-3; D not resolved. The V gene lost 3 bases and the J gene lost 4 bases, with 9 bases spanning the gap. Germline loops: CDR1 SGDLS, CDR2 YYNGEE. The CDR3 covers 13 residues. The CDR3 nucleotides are TGTGCCAGCAGCGCTTTAAGCTCAGATACGCAGTATTTT. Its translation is CASSALSSDTQYF.

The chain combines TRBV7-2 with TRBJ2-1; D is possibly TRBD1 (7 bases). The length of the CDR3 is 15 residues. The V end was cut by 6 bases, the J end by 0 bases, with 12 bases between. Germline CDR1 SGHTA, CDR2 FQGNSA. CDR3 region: CASSSQGGSYNEQFF. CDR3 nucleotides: TGTGCCAGCAGTTCGCAGGGGGGCTCCTACAATGAGCAGTTCTTC.

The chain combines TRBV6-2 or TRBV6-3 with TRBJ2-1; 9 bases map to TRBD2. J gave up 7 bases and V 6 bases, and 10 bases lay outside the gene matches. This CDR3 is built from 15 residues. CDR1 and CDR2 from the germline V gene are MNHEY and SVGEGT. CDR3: CASSRLPGLANEQFF. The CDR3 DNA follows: TGTGCCAGCAGCCGTCTCCCGGGACTAGCAAATGAGCAGTTCTTC.

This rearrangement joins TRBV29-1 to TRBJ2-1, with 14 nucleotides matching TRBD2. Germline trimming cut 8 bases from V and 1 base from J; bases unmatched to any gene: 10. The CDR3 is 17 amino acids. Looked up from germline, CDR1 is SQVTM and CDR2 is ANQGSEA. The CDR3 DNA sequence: TGCAGCACCGCCGGGACTAGCGGGAGAAGATCCTACAATGAGCAGTTCTTC. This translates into CSTAGTSGRRSYNEQFF.

In nucleotides, the CDR3 is TGTGCCAGCAGTTTCCAGAATTACGAGCAGTACTTC. Amino acids: CASSFQNYEQYF. The chain carries TRBV28 and TRBJ2-7, with D uncertain. Germline assignment: CDR1 MDHEN and CDR2 SYDVKM. The CDR3 is 12 amino acids. The V end lost 3 bases, the J end lost 4 bases, and 7 bases lay between the germline ends.

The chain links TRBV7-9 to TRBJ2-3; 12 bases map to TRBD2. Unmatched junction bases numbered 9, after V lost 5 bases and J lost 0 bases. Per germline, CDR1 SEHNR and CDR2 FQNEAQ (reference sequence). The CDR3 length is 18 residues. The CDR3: CASSHGLAGSTSTDTQYF. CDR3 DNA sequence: TGTGCCAGCAGCCACGGACTAGCGGGGAGCACTAGCACAGATACGCAGTATTTT.